This TCR beta chain was profiled in a study of T cells after yellow fever vaccination. The sample holds many counts of this clonotype. The CDR3 loop spans 15 amino acids. Deletions cut 2 bases from V and 0 bases from J, with 8 bases between. Germline lookup yields CDR1 SGHTA and CDR2 FQGNSA. Each CDR3 protein gets one entry after TCRdb re-called the 5' RACE reads with MiXCR. The profile shows hundreds of thousands of distinct CDR3 sequences, roughly 3.5% of them singletons. The input for sequencing was PBMCs, taken on the day of the yellow fever booster vaccination. The chain employs TRBV7-2 and TRBJ2-1, with TRBD2 as a possible D gene (5 bases). This TCR was recovered from a young man who received the YFV17D yellow fever vaccine. The DNA for the CDR3 is TGTGCCAGCAGCTTACAGCGGAGCTCCTACAATGAGCAGTTCTTC. The encoded protein is CASSLQRSSYNEQFF. The whole variable domain, remainder taken from reference TRBV7-2 and TRBJ2-1, is GAGVSQSPSNKVTEKGKDVELRCDPISGHTALYWYRQSLGQGLEFLIYFQGNSAPDKSGLPSDRFSAERTGGSVSTLTIQRTQQEDSAVYLCASSLQRSSYNEQFFGPGTRLTVL.